This T cell receptor (beta chain) was recorded in a study of T cell repertoires in cytomegalovirus infection. Study findings and constraints: Within the response measured ex vivo, HLA-C-restricted CMV-specific TCR beta clonotypes were dominant.

This clonotype was found a few times. Its specificity is unknown. Trimming took off 6 bases at V and 0 bases at J, with 15 bases between the two ends. CDR1 and CDR2 from the germline V gene are SGHNT and YYREEE (reference sequence). CDR3 length: 15 amino acids. TCRdb itself ran the reads through MiXCR, one entry per CDR3 protein. The data show 680,000 or so distinct CDR3 sequences, with about a third seen just once and roughly 2.9% held by the top ten. The receptor's source is a human donor in good health (CMV status not recorded). Some clones in this sample may be carry-over from other donors' samples. The sample taken for sequencing was PBMCs. The J gene is TRBJ1-2, the V gene TRBV5-4; TRBD1 is a possible D gene (6 bases). The CDR3 nucleotides read TGTGCCAGCAACAGGGACCAACTTGCTAACTATGGCTACACCTTC. Its translation: CASNRDQLANYGYTF.